This T cell receptor beta chain is drawn from a study of cytomegalovirus exposure and HLA in healthy donors. Study information: A previous analysis identified 95 million to 130 million unique TCR beta sequences derived from some 200 million T cells. From donors who were HLA-typed, an early data release held 80 million to 95 million unique TCRs.

Between the trimmed V and J ends, which lost 5 bases and 9 bases, there was a span of 20 bases. The CDR3 has 15 residues. The germline gives CDR1 LNHDA, CDR2 SQIVND (reference sequence). The PCR used 60 Vbeta and 13 Jbeta primers. Profiling relied on immunoSEQ multiplex PCR, and the TCRdb table lists in-frame clones only, not all of them. Its clone listing holds roughly 100,000 clones. This clonotype originated in a middle-aged man in good health and CMV-seronegative. The chain joins TRBV19 to TRBJ1-5; TRBD1 might be the D (6 bases). Specimen: PBMCs. CDR3 loop: CASSQDGTPWGPQHF. CDR3 coding DNA: TGTGCCAGTAGTCAAGACGGGACACCCTGGGGGCCCCAGCATTTT.